The clone carrying this TCR beta chain is labeled as medium-sized. Its antigen remains unidentified. The data stem from a study of OX40 agonist ivuxolimab in advanced cancers. Study context: Past anti-PD-1, anti-PD-L1 or anti-CTLA-4 therapy was accepted, and 30% to 45% had received some. The study's findings and limits: The average count of expanded clones was higher among CD8+ T cells than among CD4+.

This CDR3 region has 14 residues. Trimming left V 3 bases short and J 5 bases short, with 13 bases between. Per germline, CDR1 LNHDA and CDR2 SQIVND (reference sequence). The study sampled blood at baseline, cycle 4 day 1, and cycle 7 day 1. The method was immunoSEQ multiplex PCR; TCRdb's version includes in-frame clones alone and lacks a portion of them. The data show tens of thousands of clones, 65% to 90% seen once. Sequenced here: CD4+ or CD8+ T cells sorted from blood, sampled in a trial of the OX40 agonist ivuxolimab. This sequence was found in an adult with an advanced solid tumor such as melanoma, head and neck, liver or kidney cancer. The chain is built from TRBV19 and TRBJ1-1; possibly TRBD1 for D (5 bases). CDR3 region: CASSIVQGGTEAFF. The CDR3 region has the DNA TGTGCCAGTAGTATTGTGCAGGGCGGGACTGAAGCTTTCTTT.